Listed below are T cell receptor beta chains from one sample, sequenced in a study of T cells in localized non-small cell lung cancer. Method: immunoSEQ multiplex PCR; TCRdb's copy keeps in-frame clones and lacks some. Of 23,000 or so clones in the sample, approximately 91% were seen once. The specimen was peripheral blood, collected before any cancer treatment. The receptors come from a man aged 40 to 75 with stage I squamous cell lung carcinoma. Each CDR3 is given with its conserved first and last residue. D genes are given only for firm matches. For some rows the clone size is stated as once, few or many, or as a class when expanded; others skip it.

>TRBV5-1|.|TRBJ1-1|.
TGCGCCAGCAGCTTGTTTACAGGTATGAACACTGAAGCTTTCTTT
CASSLFTGMNTEAFF
>TRBV5-1|once|TRBJ2-1|.
TGCGCCAGCAGCTTGGGTGGGAATGAGCAGTTCTTC
CASSLGGNEQFF
>TRBV5-4|.|TRBJ2-2|.
TGTGCCAGCAGCTTGGGGGGTCAGCCCACCGGGGAGCTGTTTTTT
CASSLGGQPTGELFF
>TRBV6-5|.|TRBJ1-2|TRBD1
TGTGCCAGCGGACAGGGAGAAGGCTATGGCTACACCTTC
CASGQGEGYGYTF
>TRBV19|.|TRBJ2-7|TRBD1
TGTGCCAGTAAGGTTACCGGGACAGGATCCTACGAGCAGTACTTC
CASKVTGTGSYEQYF
>TRBV28|.|TRBJ2-7|TRBD2
TGTGCCAGCATCCCTTGGGGGGGGTCCTACGAGCAGTACTTC
CASIPWGGSYEQYF
>TRBV7-9|.|TRBJ1-6|TRBD1
TGTGCCAGCAGCGAGGGACAGCTCCCTAATTCACCCCTCCACTTT
CASSEGQLPNSPLHF
>TRBV5-6|.|TRBJ2-1|.
TGTGCCAGCAGCTCAGGGTACAATGAGCAGTTCTTC
CASSSGYNEQFF
>TRBV7-2|once|TRBJ1-3|.
TGTGCCAGCAGCCCGAGAAGACAGACTGCTGGAAACACCATATATTTT
CASSPRRQTAGNTIYF
>TRBV6-1|.|TRBJ1-1|.
TGTGCCACCCCGGCCGGAGACAACACTGAAGCTTTCTTT
CATPAGDNTEAFF
>TRBV6-6|.|TRBJ1-3|.
TGTGCCACCCAGAACAGGGTTGGGGGAAACACCATATATTTT
CATQNRVGGNTIYF
>TRBV19|.|TRBJ2-7|TRBD2
TGTGCCAGTAGTCCGACTAGCCGGTACGAGCAGTACTTC
CASSPTSRYEQYF
>TRBV7-9|.|TRBJ1-1|.
TGTGCCAGCAGCCCAGGGGCAGTGAACACTGAAGCTTTCTTT
CASSPGAVNTEAFF
>TRBV6-4|.|TRBJ1-2|.
TGTGCCAGCAGTGACGGTAAAGGGCAACTACTCTTAGGGGGCTACACCTTC
CASSDGKGQLLLGGYTF
>TRBV4-2|.|TRBJ2-7|.
TGTGCCAGCAGCCAAGCCTTGGCAGGGAGCTCCTACGAGCAGTACTTC
CASSQALAGSSYEQYF
>TRBV7-2|.|TRBJ1-3|TRBD1
TGTGCCAGCAGCCTCGGACAGGGGCTGAGCTCTGGAAACACCATATATTTT
CASSLGQGLSSGNTIYF
>TRBV29-1|.|TRBJ2-7|TRBD1
TGCAGCGCCACCCGCGGGACAGGGGGCAACGAGCAGTACTTC
CSATRGTGGNEQYF
>TRBV2|.|TRBJ1-3|.
TGTGCCAGCAGGGGAGACAGCTCTGGAAACACCATATATTTT
CASRGDSSGNTIYF
>TRBV7-2|few|TRBJ1-2|.
TGTGCCAGCAGCTTACTTTGGGATGGCTACACCTTC
CASSLLWDGYTF
>TRBV7-2|few|TRBJ2-3|.
TGTGCCAGCAGCTTAAGCCCCCCTCCGGGGAACACAGATACGCAGTATTTT
CASSLSPPPGNTDTQYF
>TRBV15|few|TRBJ1-1|.
TGTGCCACCAGCAGAGACAGGGGCATGAACACTGAAGCTTTCTTT
CATSRDRGMNTEAFF
>TRBV10-2|.|TRBJ2-7|.
TGCGCCAGCAGTGAGTATACGGAGGGACACGAGCAGTACTTC
CASSEYTEGHEQYF
>TRBV4-1|.|TRBJ2-1|TRBD1
TGCGCCAGCAGCCAAGGCAGGGGGTCCGACAATGAGCAGTTCTTC
CASSQGRGSDNEQFF
>TRBV19|.|TRBJ1-5|.
TGTGCCAGTAGGGCAGGGCCTTATCAGCCCCAGCATTTT
CASRAGPYQPQHF
>TRBV11-2|.|TRBJ1-6|.
TGTGCCAGCAGCTCGACGGTTAATTCACCCCTCCACTTT
CASSSTVNSPLHF
>TRBV28|.|TRBJ2-1|.
TGTGCCAGCAGTTTAGGAGGGGGGGCCAATGAGCAGTTCTTC
CASSLGGGANEQFF
>TRBV19|.|TRBJ1-2|.
TGTGCCAGCGCAAGTGGGGGAATCGGCTACACCTTC
CASASGGIGYTF
>TRBV9|.|TRBJ2-2|TRBD1
TGTGCCAGCAGCACGGGACAGGGAAGTCCAGTCGGCGGGGAGCTGTTTTTT
CASSTGQGSPVGGELFF
>TRBV28|.|TRBJ1-1|.
TGTGCCAGCAGTTCGCGCGGGGAGAACACTGAAGCTTTCTTT
CASSSRGENTEAFF
>TRBV7-8|.|TRBJ2-1|.
TGTGCCAGCAGCTTAGCGTTGGGGGGAAACTCCTACAATGAGCAGTTCTTC
CASSLALGGNSYNEQFF
>TRBV11-2|.|TRBJ1-3|.
TGTGCCAGCAGCCCCTCTGGAAACACCATATATTTT
CASSPSGNTIYF
>TRBV5-6|once|TRBJ2-1|.
TGTGCCAGCAGCTTTGGAAGCATTGAGCAGTTCTTC
CASSFGSIEQFF
>TRBV6-6|.|TRBJ1-4|.
TGTGCCAGCAGTTACAGCATTCTGGGTGGAAAACTGTTTTTT
CASSYSILGGKLFF
>TRBV29-1|.|TRBJ2-1|.
TGCAGCCCCAGGCCAATCGGCAATGAGCAGTTCTTC
CSPRPIGNEQFF
>TRBV9|.|TRBJ1-1|.
TGTGCCAGCAGCGTAGGACGGACGTTGAACACTGAAGCTTTCTTT
CASSVGRTLNTEAFF
>TRBV19|.|TRBJ1-3|.
TGTGCCAGTAGTTCGATCGGGAGCTCTGGAAACACCATATATTTT
CASSSIGSSGNTIYF
>TRBV7-9|.|TRBJ1-6|.
TGTGCCAGCAGCTTACGCAGCTATAATTCACCCCTCCACTTT
CASSLRSYNSPLHF
>TRBV4-3|few|TRBJ1-2|TRBD1
TGCGCCAGCAGCCCGGTGCAGGGGGCGGGGGGCTACACCTTC
CASSPVQGAGGYTF
>TRBV6-6|.|TRBJ1-5|.
TGTGCCAGCAGTTCCGGGCTCAATCAGCCCCAGCATTTT
CASSSGLNQPQHF
>TRBV7-2|.|TRBJ2-7|TRBD2
TGTGCCAGCAGCTTGGGGACTAGCGGGGACCCCTACGAGCAGTACTTC
CASSLGTSGDPYEQYF
>TRBV5-4|.|TRBJ1-6|.
TGTGCCAGCAGCGGTTTGAATTCACCCCTCCACTTT
CASSGLNSPLHF
>TRBV2|.|TRBJ1-1|.
TGTGCCTTAGAAAGGGATATTGACACTGAAGCTTTCTTT
CALERDIDTEAFF